This T cell receptor (beta chain) originates from a study of T cell responses to AZD1222 COVID-19 vaccine. Findings and caveats of the study: Donors were largely white British and mainly female; clonal diversity was possibly underestimated.

A remark on this clone: Its antigen is undetermined.

Generated by immunoSEQ multiplex PCR, the TCRdb table keeps only in-frame clones and is missing some. The table has over 140,000 clones, roughly 92% seen once; the top ten hold 5%. The source was peripheral blood, collected on day 0 of AZD1222 vaccination. The sequence was obtained from an adult in good health.

The CDR3 coding sequence is TGTGCCAGCAGCTTATTATTGCTACAGGCCCGAGGAGGCTATGGCTACACCTTC. Translated, it gives CASSLLLLQARGGYGYTF. The gene calls are TRBV5-4 and TRBJ1-2; D might be TRBD1 (5 bases). The CDR3 covers 18 residues. Trimming left V 2 bases short and J 4 bases short, with 24 bases between. CDR1 is SGHNT, CDR2 YYREEE, per germline (reference sequence).